This TCR beta chain originates from a study of blood T cell dynamics during melanoma immunotherapy. Study-level information: Patients with metastatic melanoma got pembrolizumab or nivolumab-ipilimumab as first-line care. Study results and limitations: At W3, later disease-control patients showed bifurcated PBMC repertoire changes, unlike progressors. Whether repertoire-driving clones were melanoma-specific could not be determined.

J gave up 5 bases and V 2 bases, and 5 bases lay outside the gene matches. CDR3 length equals 15 residues. Germline V gene lookup returns CDR1 SNHLY and CDR2 FYNNEI. Clones were sequenced by immunoSEQ multiplex PCR, and TCRdb holds only the in-frame ones, with some missing. This repertoire shows tens of thousands of clones, around 80% found once; its top ten account for around 10%. Time point: week 3, after first cycle of checkpoint inhibitor. As to this clone: Its antigen is unidentified.

The TCR originated in a human donor with melanoma. The sample consisted of blood, taken from a patient treated with checkpoint blockade. The chain is built from TRBV2 and TRBJ2-5; TRBD1 aligns across 10 bases. For the CDR3, the DNA is TGTGCCAGCAGTGAAATGCGGACAGGGGGGGAGACCCAGTACTTC. This translates into CASSEMRTGGETQYF.